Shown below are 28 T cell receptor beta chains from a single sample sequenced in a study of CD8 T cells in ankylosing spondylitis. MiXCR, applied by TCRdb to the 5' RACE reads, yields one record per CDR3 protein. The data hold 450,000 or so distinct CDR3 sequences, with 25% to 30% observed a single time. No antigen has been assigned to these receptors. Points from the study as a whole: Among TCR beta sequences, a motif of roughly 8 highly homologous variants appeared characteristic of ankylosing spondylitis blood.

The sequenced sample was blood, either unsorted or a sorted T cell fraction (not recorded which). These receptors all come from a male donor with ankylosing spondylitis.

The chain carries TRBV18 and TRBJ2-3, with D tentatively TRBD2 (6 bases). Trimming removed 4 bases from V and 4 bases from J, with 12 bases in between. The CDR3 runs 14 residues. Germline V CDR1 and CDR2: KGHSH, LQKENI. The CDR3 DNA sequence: TGTGCCAGCTCACGGCGGGATGATCCAGATACGCAGTATTTT. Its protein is CASSRRDDPDTQYF.

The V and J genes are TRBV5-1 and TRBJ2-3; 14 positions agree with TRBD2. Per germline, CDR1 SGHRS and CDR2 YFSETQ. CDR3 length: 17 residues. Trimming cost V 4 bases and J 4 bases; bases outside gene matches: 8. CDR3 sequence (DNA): TGCGCCAGCAGCCCGCGGACTAGCGGGAGGTCTTCAGATACGCAGTATTTT. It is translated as CASSPRTSGRSSDTQYF. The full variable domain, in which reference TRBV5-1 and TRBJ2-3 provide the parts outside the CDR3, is KAGVTQTPRYLIKTRGQQVTLSCSPISGHRSVSWYQQTPGQGLQFLFEYFSETQRNKGNFPGRFSGRQFSNSRSEMNVSTLELGDSALYLCASSPRTSGRSSDTQYFGPGTRLTVL.

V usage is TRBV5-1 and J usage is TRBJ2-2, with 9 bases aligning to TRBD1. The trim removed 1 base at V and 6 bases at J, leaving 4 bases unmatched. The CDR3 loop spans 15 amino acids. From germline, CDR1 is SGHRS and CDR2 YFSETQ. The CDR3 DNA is TGCGCCAGCAGCTTGTTGACAGGGGGGTCCGGGGAGCTGTTTTTT. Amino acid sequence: CASSLLTGGSGELFF.

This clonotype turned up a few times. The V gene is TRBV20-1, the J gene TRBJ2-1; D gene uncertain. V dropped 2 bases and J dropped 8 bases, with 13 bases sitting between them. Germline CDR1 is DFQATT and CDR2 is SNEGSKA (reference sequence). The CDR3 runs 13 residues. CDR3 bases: TGCAGTGCTAGATGGCTAGATTACTATGAGCAGTTCTTC. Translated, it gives CSARWLDYYEQFF.

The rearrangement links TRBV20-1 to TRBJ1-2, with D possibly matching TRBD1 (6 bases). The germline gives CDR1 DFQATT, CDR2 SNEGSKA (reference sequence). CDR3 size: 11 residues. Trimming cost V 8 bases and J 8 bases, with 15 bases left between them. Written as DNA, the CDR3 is TGCAGTCCCTTCAGGGGAAGCGGCTACACCTTC. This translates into CSPFRGSGYTF.

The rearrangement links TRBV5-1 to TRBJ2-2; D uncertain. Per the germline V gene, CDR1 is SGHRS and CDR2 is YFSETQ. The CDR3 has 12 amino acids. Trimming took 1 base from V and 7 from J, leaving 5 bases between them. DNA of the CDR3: TGCGCCAGCAGCTTGCTAGGCGGGGAGCTGTTTTTT. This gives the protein CASSLLGGELFF.

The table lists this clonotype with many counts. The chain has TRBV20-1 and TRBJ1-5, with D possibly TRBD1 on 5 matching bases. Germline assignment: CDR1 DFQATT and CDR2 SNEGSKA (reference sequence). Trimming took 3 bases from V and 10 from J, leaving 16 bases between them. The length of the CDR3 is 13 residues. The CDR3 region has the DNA TGCAGTGCTAGCGGGCAGGGAAGTGTCCCCCAGCATTTT. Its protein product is CSASGQGSVPQHF.

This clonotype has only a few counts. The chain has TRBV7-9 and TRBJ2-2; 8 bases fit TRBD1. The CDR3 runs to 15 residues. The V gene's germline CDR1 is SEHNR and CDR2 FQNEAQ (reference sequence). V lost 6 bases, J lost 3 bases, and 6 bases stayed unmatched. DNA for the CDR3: TGTGCCAGCAGTTTTTTACAGGGGGACACCGGGGAGCTGTTTTTT. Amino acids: CASSFLQGDTGELFF.

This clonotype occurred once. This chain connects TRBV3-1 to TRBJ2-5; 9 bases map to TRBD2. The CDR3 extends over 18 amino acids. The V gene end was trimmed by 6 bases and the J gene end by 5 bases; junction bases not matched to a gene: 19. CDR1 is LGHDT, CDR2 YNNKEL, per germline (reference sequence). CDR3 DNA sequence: TGTGCCAGCAGAGATAAAGGAGCGGGAGGTCCGGTTTTGGAGACCCAGTACTTC. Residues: CASRDKGAGGPVLETQYF.

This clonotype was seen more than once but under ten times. CDR3 coding DNA: TGCAGTGCTAGAGGGGCCCTAGGCGAGACCCAGTACTTC. Translating it yields CSARGALGETQYF. The J gene is TRBJ2-5, the V gene TRBV20-1; unclear D gene. Germline values: CDR1 DFQATT, CDR2 SNEGSKA (reference sequence). The CDR3 runs 13 residues. V dropped 1 base and J dropped 5 bases, with 11 bases sitting between them.

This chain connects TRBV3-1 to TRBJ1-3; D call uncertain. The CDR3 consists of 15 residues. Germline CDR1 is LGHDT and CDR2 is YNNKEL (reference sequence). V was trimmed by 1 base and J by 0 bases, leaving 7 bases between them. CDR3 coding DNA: TGTGCCAGCAGCCAAGCCCCAAGCTCTGGAAACACCATATATTTT. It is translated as CASSQAPSSGNTIYF.

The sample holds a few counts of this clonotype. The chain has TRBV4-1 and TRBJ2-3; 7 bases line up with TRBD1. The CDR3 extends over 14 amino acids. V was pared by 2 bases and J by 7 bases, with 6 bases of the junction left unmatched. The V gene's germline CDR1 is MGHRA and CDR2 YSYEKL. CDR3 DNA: TGCGCCAGCAGCCAACCAAGACAGGGCAATACGCAGTATTTT. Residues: CASSQPRQGNTQYF.

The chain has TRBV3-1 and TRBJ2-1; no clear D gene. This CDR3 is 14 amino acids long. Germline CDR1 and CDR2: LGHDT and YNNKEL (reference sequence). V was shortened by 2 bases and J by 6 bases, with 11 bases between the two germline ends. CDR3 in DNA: TGTGCCAGCAGCCAAAATCTAGTTAGCAATGAGCAGTTCTTC. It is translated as CASSQNLVSNEQFF.

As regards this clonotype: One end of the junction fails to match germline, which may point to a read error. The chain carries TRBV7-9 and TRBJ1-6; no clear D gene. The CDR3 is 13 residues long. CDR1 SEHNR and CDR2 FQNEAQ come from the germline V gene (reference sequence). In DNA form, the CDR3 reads TGTGCCAGCAGCTCTGTCTATAGTTCACCCCTCCACTTT. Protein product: CASSSVYSSPLHF.

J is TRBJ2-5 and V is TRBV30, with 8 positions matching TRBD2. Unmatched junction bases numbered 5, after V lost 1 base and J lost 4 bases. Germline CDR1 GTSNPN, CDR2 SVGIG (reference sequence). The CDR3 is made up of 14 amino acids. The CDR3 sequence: CAWSGGSGGETQYF. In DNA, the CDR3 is TGTGCCTGGAGTGGAGGGAGCGGGGGAGAGACCCAGTACTTC.

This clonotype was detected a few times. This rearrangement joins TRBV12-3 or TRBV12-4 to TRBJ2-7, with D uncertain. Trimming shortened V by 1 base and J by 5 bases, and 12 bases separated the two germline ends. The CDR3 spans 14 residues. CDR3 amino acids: CASSLGNLSDEQYF. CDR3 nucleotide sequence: TGTGCCAGCAGTTTAGGCAACTTGTCGGACGAGCAGTACTTC.

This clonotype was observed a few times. CDR3 coding DNA: TGCAGTGCTAGTGTGGGGGGACAGGGGGCTCAGCCCCAGCATTTT. Translated: CSASVGGQGAQPQHF. J is TRBJ1-5 and V is TRBV20-1, with 12 bases lining up with TRBD1. V trimming: 3 bases; J trimming: 6 bases; junction bases outside the gene matches: 6. CDR1 DFQATT and CDR2 SNEGSKA come from the germline V gene (reference sequence). CDR3 length equals 15 residues.

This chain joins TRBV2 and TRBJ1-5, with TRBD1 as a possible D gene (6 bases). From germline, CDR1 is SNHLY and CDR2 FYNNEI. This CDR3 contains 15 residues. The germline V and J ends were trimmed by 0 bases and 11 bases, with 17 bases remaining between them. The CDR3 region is CASSEALRGHLSQHF. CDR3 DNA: TGTGCCAGCAGTGAAGCGCTTAGGGGACACTTGTCCCAGCATTTT. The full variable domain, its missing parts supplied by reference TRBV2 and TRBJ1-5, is EPEVTQTPSHQVTQMGQEVILRCVPISNHLYFYWYRQILGQKVEFLVSFYNNEISEKSEIFDDQFSVERPDGSNFTLKIRSTKLEDSAMYFCASSEALRGHLSQHFGDGTRLSIL.

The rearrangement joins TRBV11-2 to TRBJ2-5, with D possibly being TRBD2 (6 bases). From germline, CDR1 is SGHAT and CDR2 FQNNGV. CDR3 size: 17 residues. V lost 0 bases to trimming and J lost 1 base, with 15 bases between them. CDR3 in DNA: TGTGCCAGCAGCTTAGATGGGTGGGAGGAAAGCCAAGAGACCCAGTACTTC. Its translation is CASSLDGWEESQETQYF. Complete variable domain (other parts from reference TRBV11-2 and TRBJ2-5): EAGVAQSPRYKIIEKRQSVAFWCNPISGHATLYWYQQILGQGPKLLIQFQNNGVVDDSQLPKDRFSAERLKGVDSTLKIQPAKLEDSAVYLCASSLDGWEESQETQYFGPGTRLLVL.

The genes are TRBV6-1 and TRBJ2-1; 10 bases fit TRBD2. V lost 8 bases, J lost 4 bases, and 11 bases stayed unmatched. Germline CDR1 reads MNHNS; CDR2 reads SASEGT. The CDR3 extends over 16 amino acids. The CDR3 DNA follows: TGTGCCAGCCTTCGGACTAGCGGAGATTTTTACAATGAGCAGTTCTTC. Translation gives CASLRTSGDFYNEQFF.

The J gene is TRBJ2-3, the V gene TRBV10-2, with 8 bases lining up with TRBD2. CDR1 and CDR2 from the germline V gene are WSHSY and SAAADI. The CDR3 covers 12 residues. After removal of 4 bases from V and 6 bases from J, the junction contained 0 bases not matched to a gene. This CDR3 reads CASSGTSDTQYF. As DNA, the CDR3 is TGCGCCAGCAGTGGGACTAGCGATACGCAGTATTTT.

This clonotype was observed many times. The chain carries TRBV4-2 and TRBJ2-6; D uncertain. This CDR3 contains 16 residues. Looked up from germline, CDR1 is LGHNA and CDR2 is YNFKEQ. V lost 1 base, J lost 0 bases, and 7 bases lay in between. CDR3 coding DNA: TGTGCCAGCAGCCAAGTAGGTACCTCTGGGGCCAACGTCCTGACTTTC. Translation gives CASSQVGTSGANVLTF.

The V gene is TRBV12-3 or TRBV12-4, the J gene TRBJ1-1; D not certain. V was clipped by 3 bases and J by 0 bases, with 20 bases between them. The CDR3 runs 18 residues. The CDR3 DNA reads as TGTGCCAGCAGTTTGGAGTGGGAGACACTGGCCATGAACACTGAAGCTTTCTTT. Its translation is CASSLEWETLAMNTEAFF.

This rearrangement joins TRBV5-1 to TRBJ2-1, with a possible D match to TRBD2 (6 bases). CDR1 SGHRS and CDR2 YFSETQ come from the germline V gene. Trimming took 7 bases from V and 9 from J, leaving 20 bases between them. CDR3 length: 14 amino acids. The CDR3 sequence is CASAREWEAGEQFF. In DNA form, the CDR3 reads TGCGCCAGCGCCCGGGAGTGGGAGGCCGGTGAGCAGTTCTTC.

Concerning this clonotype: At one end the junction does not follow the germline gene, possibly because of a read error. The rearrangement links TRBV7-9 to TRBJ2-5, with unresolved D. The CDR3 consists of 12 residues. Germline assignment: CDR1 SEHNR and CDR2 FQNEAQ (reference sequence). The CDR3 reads CASSETEETQYF. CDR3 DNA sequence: TGTGCCAGCAGCGAGACTGAAGAGACCCAATACTTC.

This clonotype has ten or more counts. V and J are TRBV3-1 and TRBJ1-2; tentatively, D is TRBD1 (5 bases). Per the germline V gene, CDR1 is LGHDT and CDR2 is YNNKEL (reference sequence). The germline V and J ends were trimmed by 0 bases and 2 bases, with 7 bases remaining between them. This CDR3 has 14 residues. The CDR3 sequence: CASSQDRGNYGYTF. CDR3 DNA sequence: TGTGCCAGCAGCCAAGATCGGGGGAACTATGGCTACACCTTC.

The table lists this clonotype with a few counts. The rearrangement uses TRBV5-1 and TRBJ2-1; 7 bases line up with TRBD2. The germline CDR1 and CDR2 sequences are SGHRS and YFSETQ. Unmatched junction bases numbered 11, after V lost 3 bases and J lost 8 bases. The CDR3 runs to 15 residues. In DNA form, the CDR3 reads TGCGCCAGCAGCTGGGCTCGGACTAGTGTCGATGAGCAGTTCTTC. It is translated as CASSWARTSVDEQFF.

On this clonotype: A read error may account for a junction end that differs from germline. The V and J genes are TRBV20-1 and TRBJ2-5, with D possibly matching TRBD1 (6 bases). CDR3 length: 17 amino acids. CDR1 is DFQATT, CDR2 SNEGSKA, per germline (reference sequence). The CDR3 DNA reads TGCAGTGCCACGCCACGGGACATTTGGGGCCCCCAAGGGACCCAGTACTTC. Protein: CSATPRDIWGPQGTQYF.